A single T cell receptor beta chain is shown here with its context. No antigen is known for it. The data are from a study of T cell responses to AZD1222 COVID-19 vaccine. The study, taken as a whole, reports: In all cases, repertoires were sampled only after the peak T cell response. Donors were mostly white British, more females; clonal diversity possibly underestimated. A reported finding is that nearly half of spike-specific TCRs target unmutated variant regions.

Deletions cut 4 bases from V and 3 bases from J, with 19 bases between. Looked up from germline, CDR1 is SGHTA and CDR2 is FQGTGA. CDR3 length: 16 amino acids. The assay was immunoSEQ multiplex PCR, and TCRdb's table has in-frame clones only and misses some. This sample yields 110,000 to 150,000 clones, of which around 94% are seen a single time; 12% belongs to the top ten. The clonotype comes from an adult who had recovered from COVID-19. The chain joins TRBV7-3 to TRBJ2-7, with D possibly being TRBD2 (6 bases). Sequenced material: peripheral blood, taken after recovery from COVID-19. The CDR3: CASSSYRDFDRYEQYF. The CDR3 DNA sequence: TGTGCCAGCAGCTCATATCGGGACTTTGACCGCTACGAGCAGTACTTC.